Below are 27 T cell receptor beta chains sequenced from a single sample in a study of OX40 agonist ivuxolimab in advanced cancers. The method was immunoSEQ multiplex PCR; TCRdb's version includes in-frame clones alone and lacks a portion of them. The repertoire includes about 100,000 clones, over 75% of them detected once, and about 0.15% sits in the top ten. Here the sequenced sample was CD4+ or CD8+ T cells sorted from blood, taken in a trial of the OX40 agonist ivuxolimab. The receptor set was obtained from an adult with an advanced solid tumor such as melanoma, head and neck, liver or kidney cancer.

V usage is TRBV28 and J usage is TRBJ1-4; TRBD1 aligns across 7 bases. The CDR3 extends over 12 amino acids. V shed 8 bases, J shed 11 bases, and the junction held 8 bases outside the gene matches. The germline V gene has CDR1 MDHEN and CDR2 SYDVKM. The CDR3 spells CASLSRGDKLFF. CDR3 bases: TGTGCCAGCCTTTCCAGGGGGGACAAACTGTTTTTT.

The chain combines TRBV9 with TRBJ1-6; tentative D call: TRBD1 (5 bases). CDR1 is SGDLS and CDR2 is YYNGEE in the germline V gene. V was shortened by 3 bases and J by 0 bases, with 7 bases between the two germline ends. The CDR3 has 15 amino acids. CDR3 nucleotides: TGTGCCAGCAGCGGACAGAGCTCCTATAATTCACCCCTCCACTTT. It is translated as CASSGQSSYNSPLHF.

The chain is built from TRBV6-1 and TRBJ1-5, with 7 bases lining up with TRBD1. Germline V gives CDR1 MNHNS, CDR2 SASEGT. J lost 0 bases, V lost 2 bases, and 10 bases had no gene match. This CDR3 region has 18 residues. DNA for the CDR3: TGTGCCAGCAGTGAACGGGACAGCCATCTTTATAGCAATCAGCCCCAGCATTTT. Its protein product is CASSERDSHLYSNQPQHF.

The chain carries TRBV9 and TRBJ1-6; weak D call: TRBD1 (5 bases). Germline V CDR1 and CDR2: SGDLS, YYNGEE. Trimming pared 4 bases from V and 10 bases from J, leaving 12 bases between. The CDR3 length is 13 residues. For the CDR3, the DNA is TGTGCCAGCAGCACCCGGGGGTACTCACCCCTCCACTTT. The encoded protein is CASSTRGYSPLHF. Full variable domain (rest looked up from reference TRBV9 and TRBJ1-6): DSGVTQTPKHLITATGQRVTLRCSPRSGDLSVYWYQQSLDQGLQFLIQYYNGEERAKGNILERFSAQQFPDLHSELNLSSLELGDSALYFCASSTRGYSPLHFGNGTRLTVT.

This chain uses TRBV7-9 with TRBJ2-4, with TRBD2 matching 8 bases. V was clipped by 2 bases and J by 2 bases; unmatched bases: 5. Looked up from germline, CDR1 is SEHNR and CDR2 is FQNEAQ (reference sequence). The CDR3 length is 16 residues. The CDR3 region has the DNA TGTGCCAGCAGCTTAATTGGCGGGAGGACCAAAAACATTCAGTACTTC. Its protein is CASSLIGGRTKNIQYF.

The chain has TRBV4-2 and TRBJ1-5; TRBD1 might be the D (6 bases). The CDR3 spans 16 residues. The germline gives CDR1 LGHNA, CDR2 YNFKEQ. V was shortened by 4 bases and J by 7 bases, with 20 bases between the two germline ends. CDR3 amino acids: CASSRSSGQKEQPQHF. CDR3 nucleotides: TGTGCCAGCAGCCGATCCAGCGGACAGAAGGAACAGCCCCAGCATTTT.

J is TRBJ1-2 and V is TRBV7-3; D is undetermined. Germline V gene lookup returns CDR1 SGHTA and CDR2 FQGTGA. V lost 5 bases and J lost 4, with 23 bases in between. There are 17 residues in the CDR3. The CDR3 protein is CASSQTPGAARGYGYTF. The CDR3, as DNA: TGTGCCAGCAGCCAAACACCGGGAGCCGCGCGGGGCTATGGCTACACCTTC.

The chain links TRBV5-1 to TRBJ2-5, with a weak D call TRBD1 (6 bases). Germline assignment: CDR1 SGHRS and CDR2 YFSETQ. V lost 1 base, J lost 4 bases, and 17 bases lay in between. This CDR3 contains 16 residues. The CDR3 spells CASSLRARGFGETQYF. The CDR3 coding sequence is TGCGCCAGCAGCTTGCGGGCCAGGGGTTTTGGAGAGACCCAGTACTTC.

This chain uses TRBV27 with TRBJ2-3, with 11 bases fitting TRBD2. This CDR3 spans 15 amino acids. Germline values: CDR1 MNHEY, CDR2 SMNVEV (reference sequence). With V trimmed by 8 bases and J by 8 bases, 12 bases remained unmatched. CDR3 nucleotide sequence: TGTGCCAGCCGTCCCACTAGCGGGAGTTTCCCTACGCAGTATTTT. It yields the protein CASRPTSGSFPTQYF.

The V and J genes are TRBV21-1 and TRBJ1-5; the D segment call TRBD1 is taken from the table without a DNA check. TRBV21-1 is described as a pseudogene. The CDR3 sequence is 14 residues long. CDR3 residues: CAPTPDRIHQPQHF. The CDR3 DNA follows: TGTGCCCCAACGCCGGACAGGATTCATCAGCCCCAGCATTTT.

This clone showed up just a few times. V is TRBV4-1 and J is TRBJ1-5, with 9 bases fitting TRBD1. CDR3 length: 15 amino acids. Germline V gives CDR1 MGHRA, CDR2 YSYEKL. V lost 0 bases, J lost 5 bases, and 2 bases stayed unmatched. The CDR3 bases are TGCGCCAGCAGCCAAGATGGGACAGGGTATCAGCCCCAGCATTTT. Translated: CASSQDGTGYQPQHF.

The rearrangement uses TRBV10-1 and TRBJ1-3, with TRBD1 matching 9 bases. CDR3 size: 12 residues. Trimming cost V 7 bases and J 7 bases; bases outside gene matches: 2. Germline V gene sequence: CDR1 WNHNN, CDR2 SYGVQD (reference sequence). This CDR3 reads CASTGQGNTIYF. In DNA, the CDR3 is TGCGCCAGCACCGGACAGGGGAACACCATATATTTT.

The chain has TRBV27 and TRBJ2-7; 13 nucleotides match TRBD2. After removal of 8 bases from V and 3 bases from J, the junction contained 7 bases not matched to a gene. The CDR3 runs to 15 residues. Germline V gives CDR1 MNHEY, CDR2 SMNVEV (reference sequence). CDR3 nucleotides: TGTGCCAGCGCACGGACTAGCGGGAGCCTCTACGAGCAGTACTTC. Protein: CASARTSGSLYEQYF.

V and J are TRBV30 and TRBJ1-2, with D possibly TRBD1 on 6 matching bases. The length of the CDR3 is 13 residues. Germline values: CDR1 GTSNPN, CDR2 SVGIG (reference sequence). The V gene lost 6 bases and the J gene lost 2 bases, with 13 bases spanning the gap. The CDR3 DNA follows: TGTGCCTGCCCGACAGGTGGGAACTATGGCTACACCTTC. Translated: CACPTGGNYGYTF.

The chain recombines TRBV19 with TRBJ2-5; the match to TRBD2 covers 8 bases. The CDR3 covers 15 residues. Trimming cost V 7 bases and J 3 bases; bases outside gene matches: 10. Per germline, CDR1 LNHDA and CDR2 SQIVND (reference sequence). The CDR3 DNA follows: TGTGCCAGTAATGTTGCGGGGGGCACTAAAGAGACCCAGTACTTC. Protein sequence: CASNVAGGTKETQYF.

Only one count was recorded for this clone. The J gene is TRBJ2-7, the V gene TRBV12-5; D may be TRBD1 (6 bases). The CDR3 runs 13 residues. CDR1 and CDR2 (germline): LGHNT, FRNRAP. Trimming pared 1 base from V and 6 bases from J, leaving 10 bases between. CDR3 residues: CASGLGTGSEQYF. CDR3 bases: TGTGCTAGTGGTTTGGGTACAGGGTCCGAGCAGTACTTC. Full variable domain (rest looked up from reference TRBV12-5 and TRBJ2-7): DARVTQTPRHKVTEMGQEVTMRCQPILGHNTVFWYRQTMMQGLELLAYFRNRAPLDDSGMPKDRFSAEMPDATLATLKIQPSEPRDSAVYFCASGLGTGSEQYFGPGTRLTVT.

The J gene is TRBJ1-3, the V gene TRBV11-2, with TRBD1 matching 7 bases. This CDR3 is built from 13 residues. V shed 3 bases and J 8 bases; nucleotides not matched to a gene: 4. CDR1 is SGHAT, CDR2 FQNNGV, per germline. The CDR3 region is CASSFYRGYTIYF. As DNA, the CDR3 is TGTGCCAGCAGCTTTTACAGGGGTTACACCATATATTTT. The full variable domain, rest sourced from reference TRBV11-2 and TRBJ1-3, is EAGVAQSPRYKIIEKRQSVAFWCNPISGHATLYWYQQILGQGPKLLIQFQNNGVVDDSQLPKDRFSAERLKGVDSTLKIQPAKLEDSAVYLCASSFYRGYTIYFGEGSWLTVV.

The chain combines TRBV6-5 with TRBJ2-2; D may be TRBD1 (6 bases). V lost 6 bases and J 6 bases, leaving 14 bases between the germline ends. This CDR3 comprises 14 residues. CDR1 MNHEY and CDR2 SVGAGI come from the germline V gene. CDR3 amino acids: CASSRFTGSGELFF. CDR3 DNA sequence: TGTGCCAGCAGCAGATTTACAGGGTCCGGGGAGCTGTTTTTT.

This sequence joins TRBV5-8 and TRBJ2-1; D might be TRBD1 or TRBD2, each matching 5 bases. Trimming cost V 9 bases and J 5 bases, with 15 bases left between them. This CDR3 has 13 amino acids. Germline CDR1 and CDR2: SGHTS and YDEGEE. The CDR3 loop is CATPRDRNNEQFF. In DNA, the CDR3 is TGTGCCACCCCCCGGGACCGTAACAATGAGCAGTTCTTC.

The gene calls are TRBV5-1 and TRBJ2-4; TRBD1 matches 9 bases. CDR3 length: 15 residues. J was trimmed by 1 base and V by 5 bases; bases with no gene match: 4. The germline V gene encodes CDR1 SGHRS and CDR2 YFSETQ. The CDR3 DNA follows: TGCGCCAGCAGTCGGGACAGGGTGGCCAAAAACATTCAGTACTTC. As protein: CASSRDRVAKNIQYF.

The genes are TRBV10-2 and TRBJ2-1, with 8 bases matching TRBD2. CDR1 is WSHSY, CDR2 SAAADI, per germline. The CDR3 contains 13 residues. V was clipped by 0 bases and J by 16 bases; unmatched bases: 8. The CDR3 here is CASSESKSGRQFF. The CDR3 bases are TGCGCCAGCAGTGAGTCGAAAAGCGGGAGACAATTCTTC.

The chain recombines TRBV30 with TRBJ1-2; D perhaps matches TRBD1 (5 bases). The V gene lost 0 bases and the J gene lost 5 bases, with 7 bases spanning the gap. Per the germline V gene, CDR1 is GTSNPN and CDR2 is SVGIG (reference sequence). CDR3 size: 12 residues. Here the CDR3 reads CAWSVGGYGYTF. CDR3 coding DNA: TGTGCCTGGAGTGTTGGGGGTTATGGCTACACCTTC. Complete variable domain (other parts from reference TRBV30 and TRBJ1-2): SQTIHQWPATLVQPVGSPLSLECTVEGTSNPNLYWYRQAAGRGLQLLFYSVGIGQISSEVPQNLSASRPQDRQFILSSKKLLLSDSGFYLCAWSVGGYGYTFGSGTRLTVV.

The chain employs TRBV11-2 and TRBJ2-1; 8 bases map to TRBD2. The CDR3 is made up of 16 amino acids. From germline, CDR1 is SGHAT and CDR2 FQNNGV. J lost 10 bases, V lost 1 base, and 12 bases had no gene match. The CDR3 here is CASSLAVTSVRSEQFF. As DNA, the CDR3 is TGTGCCAGCAGCTTAGCTGTGACTAGCGTTCGGTCGGAGCAGTTCTTC.

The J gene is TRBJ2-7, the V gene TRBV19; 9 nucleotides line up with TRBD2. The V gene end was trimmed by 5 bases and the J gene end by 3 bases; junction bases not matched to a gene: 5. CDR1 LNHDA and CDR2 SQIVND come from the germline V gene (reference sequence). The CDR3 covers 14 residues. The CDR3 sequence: CASSLSGGGYEQYF. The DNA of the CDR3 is TGTGCCAGTAGTCTTAGCGGGGGAGGCTACGAGCAGTACTTC.

CDR3 protein: CASSSYKDRGVGYTF. In DNA, the CDR3 is TGTGCCAGCAGCTCCTATAAGGACAGGGGGGTTGGCTACACCTTC. This chain connects TRBV28 to TRBJ1-2, with 10 bases fitting TRBD1. The junction had 11 bases not matched to a gene; V was cut back by 6 bases and J by 7 bases. The CDR3 contains 15 residues. CDR1 is MDHEN and CDR2 is SYDVKM in the germline V gene.

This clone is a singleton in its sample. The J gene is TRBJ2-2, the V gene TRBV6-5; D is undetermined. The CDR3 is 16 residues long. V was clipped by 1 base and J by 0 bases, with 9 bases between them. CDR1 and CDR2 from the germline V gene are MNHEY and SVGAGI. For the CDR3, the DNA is TGTGCCAGCAGTTACTTCCCACCTCCGAACACCGGGGAGCTGTTTTTT. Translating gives CASSYFPPPNTGELFF.

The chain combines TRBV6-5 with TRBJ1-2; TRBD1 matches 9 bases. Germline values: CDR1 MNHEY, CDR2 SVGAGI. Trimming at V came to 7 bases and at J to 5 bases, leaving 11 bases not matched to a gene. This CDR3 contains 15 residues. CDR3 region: CASTNLRQGVYGYTF. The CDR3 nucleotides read TGTGCCAGCACAAACCTTCGACAGGGGGTGTATGGCTACACCTTC.